These 20 T cell receptor beta chains share one sample of origin, sequenced in a study of Ad26.COV2.S vaccination and SARS-CoV-2 variants. Repertoires were generated with immunoSEQ multiplex PCR, while TCRdb's copy carries only in-frame clones and drops some. The data hold about 460,000 clones, with about 88% observed a single time. Treatment here: about 20 received Ad26.COV2.S at low or high dose, single or two shots; 5 received placebo; per-sample allocation not given. Sampling occurred on day 63 after the first vaccine or placebo injection. The starting material was peripheral blood, obtained in a trial of Ad26.COV2.S vaccine versus placebo. These receptors all come from a person between 18 and 59 years old who received the Ad26.COV2.S COVID-19 vaccine or a placebo.

The gene calls are TRBV11-2 and TRBJ2-7, with D unresolved. Germline V gene sequence: CDR1 SGHAT, CDR2 FQNNGV. This CDR3 comprises 14 residues. V dropped 4 bases and J dropped 0 bases, with 10 bases sitting between them. CDR3 amino acids: CASSYLSYSYEQYF. The CDR3 DNA is TGTGCCAGCAGCTACCTCTCCTACTCCTACGAGCAGTACTTC.

This chain joins TRBV10-3 and TRBJ1-3; 7 bases agree with TRBD1. V trimming: 5 bases; J trimming: 2 bases; junction bases outside the gene matches: 6. The CDR3 loop spans 15 amino acids. CDR1 is ENHRY, CDR2 SYGVKD, per germline. CDR3 protein: CAISRQGRTGNTIYF. The CDR3 DNA reads as TGTGCCATCAGTCGACAGGGTCGGACTGGAAACACCATATATTTT.

This clone was detected only once. The rearrangement joins TRBV12-3 or TRBV12-4 to TRBJ2-6, with unresolved D. The CDR3 contains 13 residues. V lost 7 bases to trimming and J lost 1 base, with 5 bases between them. CDR3 residues: CASNPSGANVLTF. The DNA of the CDR3 is TGTGCCAGCAATCCATCTGGGGCCAACGTCCTGACTTTC.

The V gene is TRBV7-9, the J gene TRBJ2-7, with unresolved D. V shed 5 bases and J shed 3 bases, with 14 bases lying between them. The length of the CDR3 is 14 residues. CDR1 is SEHNR and CDR2 is FQNEAQ in the germline V gene (reference sequence). The CDR3 reads CASSRGPGNYEQYF. The CDR3 coding sequence is TGTGCCAGCAGCCGAGGCCCAGGTAACTACGAGCAGTACTTC.

This rearrangement joins TRBV18 to TRBJ2-7, with 9 bases identical to TRBD1. This CDR3 is built from 14 residues. V was clipped by 6 bases and J by 1 base; unmatched bases: 4. From germline, CDR1 is KGHSH and CDR2 LQKENI. The CDR3 bases are TGTGCCAGCTCGCCGACAGGGGGTTCCTACGAGCAGTACTTC. It codes for CASSPTGGSYEQYF.

The gene calls are TRBV7-7 and TRBJ1-4, with 7 positions matching TRBD1. CDR3 length: 16 amino acids. The germline V gene has CDR1 SSHAT and CDR2 FNYEAQ (reference sequence). CDR3 residues: CVLPLTGDATNEKLFF. The DNA for the CDR3 is TGTGTCCTACCCCTAACAGGGGACGCTACTAATGAAAAACTGTTTTTT.

The chain employs TRBV5-1 and TRBJ1-4, with 9 bases identical to TRBD1. The ends lost 4 bases at V and 2 bases at J; junction bases unmatched: 9. CDR3 length: 17 residues. Germline V gives CDR1 SGHRS, CDR2 YFSETQ. Written as DNA, the CDR3 is TGCGCCAGCAGCCCCCGGACAGGGGTATTCACTAATGAAAAACTGTTTTTT. Amino acid sequence: CASSPRTGVFTNEKLFF. The full variable domain, with the rest looked up from reference TRBV5-1 and TRBJ1-4, is KAGVTQTPRYLIKTRGQQVTLSCSPISGHRSVSWYQQTPGQGLQFLFEYFSETQRNKGNFPGRFSGRQFSNSRSEMNVSTLELGDSALYLCASSPRTGVFTNEKLFFGSGTQLSVL.

This clone was detected only a few times. V and J are TRBV9 and TRBJ2-3; TRBD1 or TRBD2 may be the D gene (7 bases each). This CDR3 is built from 16 residues. Germline lookup yields CDR1 SGDLS and CDR2 YYNGEE. Trimming removed 1 base from V and 3 bases from J, with 15 bases in between. This CDR3 reads CASSVREGAQTDTQYF. The CDR3 nucleotides are TGTGCCAGCAGCGTAAGGGAGGGGGCGCAAACAGATACGCAGTATTTT. Based on the CDR3 plus reference TRBV9 and TRBJ2-3, the full variable domain is DSGVTQTPKHLITATGQRVTLRCSPRSGDLSVYWYQQSLDQGLQFLIQYYNGEERAKGNILERFSAQQFPDLHSELNLSSLELGDSALYFCASSVREGAQTDTQYFGPGTRLTVL.

The chain has TRBV10-1 and TRBJ1-1, with no clear D. Germline V gene lookup returns CDR1 WNHNN and CDR2 SYGVQD (reference sequence). Trimming removed 1 base at V and 11 bases at J, with 20 bases between. The CDR3 sequence is 15 residues long. The CDR3 here is CASSEFNPLGRHAFF. CDR3 DNA sequence: TGCGCCAGCAGTGAGTTCAATCCCCTTGGGAGACACGCTTTCTTT.

The V and J genes are TRBV10-3 and TRBJ1-2; 9 nucleotides line up with TRBD1. Per germline, CDR1 ENHRY and CDR2 SYGVKD. Trimming took 2 bases from V and 3 from J; bases not matched to a gene: 7. The CDR3 extends over 16 amino acids. The CDR3 reads CAISERGQGGHYGYTF. CDR3 DNA: TGTGCCATCAGTGAGAGGGGACAGGGAGGGCACTATGGCTACACCTTC.

This rearrangement joins TRBV27 to TRBJ2-7; D uncertain. With 6 bases removed from V and 6 bases from J, the gap between germline ends came to 15 bases. This CDR3 region has 13 residues. Germline V CDR1 and CDR2: MNHEY, SMNVEV (reference sequence). Written as DNA, the CDR3 is TGTGCCAGCAGCCCGGGTCAGGTGGTCGAGCAGTACTTC. Encoded protein: CASSPGQVVEQYF.

The rearrangement links TRBV7-2 to TRBJ2-7, with a tentative D call TRBD1 (5 bases). The germline V gene has CDR1 SGHTA and CDR2 FQGNSA. The CDR3 spans 15 residues. Trimming pared 3 bases from V and 2 bases from J, leaving 14 bases between. The CDR3 here is CASSFYNAGTYEQYF. Written as DNA, the CDR3 is TGTGCCAGCAGCTTTTATAATGCAGGGACCTACGAGCAGTACTTC.

A remark on this clone: One end of the junction varies from germline; a read error may be responsible. The chain recombines TRBV9 with TRBJ2-1; D tentatively fits TRBD1 or TRBD2 (6 bases each). CDR3 length equals 12 residues. The germline V gene has CDR1 SGDLS and CDR2 YYNGEE. CDR3 amino acids: CASSVEGGSILF. CDR3 nucleotides: TGTGCCAGCAGCGTAGAGGGGGGTAGCATCCTCTTC.

The V gene is TRBV19, the J gene TRBJ2-1; D ambiguous. Germline V gene data show CDR1 as LNHDA and CDR2 as SQIVND (reference sequence). There are 16 residues in the CDR3. V lost 5 bases, J lost 0 bases, and 14 bases lay in between. The CDR3 region is CASSQQFPFSYNEQFF. The CDR3 DNA is TGTGCCAGTAGTCAACAGTTCCCTTTCTCCTACAATGAGCAGTTCTTC.

The gene calls are TRBV7-2 and TRBJ2-3, with D hard to call. V gave up 0 bases and J gave up 0 bases, with 7 bases separating them. Germline CDR1 reads SGHTA; CDR2 reads FQGNSA. The CDR3 runs to 15 residues. The CDR3 DNA sequence: TGTGCCAGCAGCTTAGCCCACGTCAGCACAGATACGCAGTATTTT. Amino acid sequence: CASSLAHVSTDTQYF.

The chain employs TRBV18 and TRBJ2-5, with D hard to call. The CDR3 is 15 amino acids. V was clipped by 6 bases and J by 1 base, with 15 bases between them. Germline loops: CDR1 KGHSH, CDR2 LQKENI. CDR3 coding DNA: TGTGCCAGCTCGCCCAGTACCCCCGTCCAAGAGACCCAGTACTTC. Its protein product is CASSPSTPVQETQYF.

The gene calls are TRBV19 and TRBJ2-1; D call uncertain. Germline values: CDR1 LNHDA, CDR2 SQIVND (reference sequence). V shed 3 bases and J shed 3 bases, with 6 bases lying between them. This CDR3 is 13 amino acids long. CDR3 in DNA: TGTGCCAGTAGTATCCAACACTACAATGAGCAGTTCTTC. Translated, it gives CASSIQHYNEQFF.

The chain uses TRBV10-1 and TRBJ2-4; D possibly corresponds to TRBD1 (5 bases). CDR3 size: 17 residues. Deletions cut 8 bases from V and 3 bases from J, with 23 bases between. From germline, CDR1 is WNHNN and CDR2 SYGVQD (reference sequence). CDR3: CASPLGNGAKGKNIQYF. The CDR3 region has the DNA TGCGCCAGCCCCCTCGGTAATGGGGCAAAAGGCAAAAACATTCAGTACTTC.

The chain uses TRBV19 and TRBJ2-1, with TRBD2 matching over 9 bases. Germline trimming cut 4 bases from V and 6 bases from J; bases unmatched to any gene: 7. The CDR3 loop spans 15 amino acids. Germline V gene lookup returns CDR1 LNHDA and CDR2 SQIVND (reference sequence). CDR3 residues: CASSTPAGGLNEQFF. CDR3 in DNA: TGTGCCAGTAGTACCCCTGCGGGAGGGCTCAATGAGCAGTTCTTC.

V usage is TRBV5-6 and J usage is TRBJ1-2; tentative D call: TRBD1 (5 bases). The germline V gene has CDR1 SGHDT and CDR2 YYEEEE. The CDR3 covers 14 residues. V dropped 1 base and J dropped 9 bases, with 16 bases sitting between them. The chain's CDR3 is CASSLWAGTTRYTF. The DNA for the CDR3 is TGTGCCAGCAGCTTGTGGGCAGGGACGACCCGCTACACCTTC. Drawing the rest from reference TRBV5-6 and TRBJ1-2, the complete variable domain is DAGVTQSPTHLIKTRGQQVTLRCSPKSGHDTVSWYQQALGQGPQFIFQYYEEEERQRGNFPDRFSGHQFPNYSSELNVNALLLGDSALYLCASSLWAGTTRYTFGSGTRLTVV.